This T cell receptor beta chain was sequenced for a study of T cells in Graves' hyperthyroidism and ophthalmopathy. This CDR3 is built from 17 residues. Per germline, CDR1 MNHEY and CDR2 SVGAGI. J lost 6 bases, V lost 0 bases, and 8 bases had no gene match. The CDR3 regions of TCR beta were amplified from RNA transcripts. A set of HTBI primers served as the primers for a first-round RT-PCR of the TCR CDR3. Via MiXCR, TCRdb re-called the multiplex PCR reads, giving one row per CDR3 protein. The sample contains around 500,000 distinct CDR3 sequences, approximately 23% of which appear only once. Sequencing input: blood. The V and J genes are TRBV6-5 and TRBJ2-1, with 10 bases identical to TRBD2. This TCR was sampled from a woman in her seventies with Graves' ophthalmopathy. The CDR3 nucleotides are TGTGCCAGCAGTTACTCACCCTCTAGCGGGAGACGCAATGAGCAGTTCTTC. Its protein is CASSYSPSSGRRNEQFF.